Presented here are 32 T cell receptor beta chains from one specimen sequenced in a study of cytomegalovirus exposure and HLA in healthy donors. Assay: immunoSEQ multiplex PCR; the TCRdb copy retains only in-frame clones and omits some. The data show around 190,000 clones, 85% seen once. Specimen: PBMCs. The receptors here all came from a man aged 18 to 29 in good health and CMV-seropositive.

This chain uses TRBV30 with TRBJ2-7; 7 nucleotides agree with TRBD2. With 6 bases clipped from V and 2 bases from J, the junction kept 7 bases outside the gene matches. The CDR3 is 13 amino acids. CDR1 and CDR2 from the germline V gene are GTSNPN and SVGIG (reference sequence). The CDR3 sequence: CACDPSGAYEQYF. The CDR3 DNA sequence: TGTGCCTGCGATCCTAGCGGAGCCTACGAGCAGTACTTC.

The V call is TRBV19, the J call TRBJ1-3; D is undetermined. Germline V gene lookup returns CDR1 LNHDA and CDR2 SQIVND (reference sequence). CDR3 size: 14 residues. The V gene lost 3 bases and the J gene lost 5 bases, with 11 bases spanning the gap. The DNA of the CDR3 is TGTGCCAGTAGTATTACCCCCGGGAGAAACACCATATATTTT. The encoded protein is CASSITPGRNTIYF.

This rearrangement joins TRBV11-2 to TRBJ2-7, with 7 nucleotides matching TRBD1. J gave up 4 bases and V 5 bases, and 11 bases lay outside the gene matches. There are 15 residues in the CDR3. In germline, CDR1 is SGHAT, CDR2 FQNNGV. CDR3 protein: CASSLQGPLGYEQYF. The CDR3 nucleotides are TGTGCCAGCAGCCTACAGGGGCCCTTGGGGTACGAGCAGTACTTC.

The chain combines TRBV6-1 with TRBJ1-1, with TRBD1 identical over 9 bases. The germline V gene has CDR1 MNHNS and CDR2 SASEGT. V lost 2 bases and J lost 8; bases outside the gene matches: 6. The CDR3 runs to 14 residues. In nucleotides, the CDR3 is TGTGCCAGCAGTGAAATGAACAGGGGGCTCGAAGCTTTCTTT. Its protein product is CASSEMNRGLEAFF.

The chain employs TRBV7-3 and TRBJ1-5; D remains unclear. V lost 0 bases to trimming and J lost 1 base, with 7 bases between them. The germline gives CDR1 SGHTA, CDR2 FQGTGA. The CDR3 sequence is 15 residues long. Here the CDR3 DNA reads TGTGCCAGCAGCTTAACCGGGGAAAGCAATCAGCCCCAGCATTTT. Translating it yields CASSLTGESNQPQHF.

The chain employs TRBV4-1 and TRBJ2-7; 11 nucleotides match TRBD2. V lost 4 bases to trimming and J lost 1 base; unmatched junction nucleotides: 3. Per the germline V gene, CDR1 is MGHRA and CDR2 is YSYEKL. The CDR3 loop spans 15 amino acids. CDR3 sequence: CASSRGTSGSYEQYF. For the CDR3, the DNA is TGCGCCAGCAGCCGCGGGACTAGCGGTTCCTACGAGCAGTACTTC.

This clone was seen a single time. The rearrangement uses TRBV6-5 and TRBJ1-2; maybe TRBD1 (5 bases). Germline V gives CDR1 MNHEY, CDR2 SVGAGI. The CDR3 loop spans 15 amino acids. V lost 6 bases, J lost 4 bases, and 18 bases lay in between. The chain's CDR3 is CASSPGGGTPYGYTF. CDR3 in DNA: TGTGCCAGCAGCCCCGGGGGGGGGACCCCCTATGGCTACACCTTC.

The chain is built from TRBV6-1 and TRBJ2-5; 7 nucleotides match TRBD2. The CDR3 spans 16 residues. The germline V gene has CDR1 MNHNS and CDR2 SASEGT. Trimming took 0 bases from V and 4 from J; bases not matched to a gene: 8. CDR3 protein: CASSEAVAGGGETQYF. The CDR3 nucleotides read TGTGCCAGCAGTGAAGCAGTAGCGGGTGGGGGAGAGACCCAGTACTTC.

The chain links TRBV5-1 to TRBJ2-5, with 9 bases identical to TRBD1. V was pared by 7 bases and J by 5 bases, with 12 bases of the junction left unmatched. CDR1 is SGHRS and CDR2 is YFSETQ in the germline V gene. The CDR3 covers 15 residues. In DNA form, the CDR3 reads TGCGCCAGCTCCGGACGGACAGGGGTGGAGGAGACCCAGTACTTC. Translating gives CASSGRTGVEETQYF. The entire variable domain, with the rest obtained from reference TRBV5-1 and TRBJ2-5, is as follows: KAGVTQTPRYLIKTRGQQVTLSCSPISGHRSVSWYQQTPGQGLQFLFEYFSETQRNKGNFPGRFSGRQFSNSRSEMNVSTLELGDSALYLCASSGRTGVEETQYFGPGTRLLVL.

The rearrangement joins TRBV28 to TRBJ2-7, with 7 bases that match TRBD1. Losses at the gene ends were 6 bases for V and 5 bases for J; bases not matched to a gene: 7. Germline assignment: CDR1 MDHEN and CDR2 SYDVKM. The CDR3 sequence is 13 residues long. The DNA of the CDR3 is TGTGCCAGCAGGACACAGGGGCTTGACGAGCAGTACTTC. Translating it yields CASRTQGLDEQYF.

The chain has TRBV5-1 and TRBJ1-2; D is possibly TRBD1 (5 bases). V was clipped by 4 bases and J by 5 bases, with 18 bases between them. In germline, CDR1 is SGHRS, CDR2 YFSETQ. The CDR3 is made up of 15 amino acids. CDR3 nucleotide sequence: TGCGCCAGCAGCCCCGAAGGTAGCCCAGGGTATGGCTACACCTTC. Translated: CASSPEGSPGYGYTF.

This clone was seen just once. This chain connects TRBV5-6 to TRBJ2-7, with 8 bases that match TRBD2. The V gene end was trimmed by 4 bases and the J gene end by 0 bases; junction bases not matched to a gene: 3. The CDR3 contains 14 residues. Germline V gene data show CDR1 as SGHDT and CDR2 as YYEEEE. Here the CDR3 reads CASSISGSSYEQYF. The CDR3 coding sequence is TGTGCCAGCAGCATAAGCGGGAGCTCCTACGAGCAGTACTTC.

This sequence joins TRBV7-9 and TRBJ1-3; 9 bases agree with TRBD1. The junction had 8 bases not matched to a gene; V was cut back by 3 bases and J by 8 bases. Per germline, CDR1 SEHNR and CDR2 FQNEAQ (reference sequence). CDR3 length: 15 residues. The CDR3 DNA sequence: TGTGCCAGCAGCTTTACAGGGGGCTTGTCTGACACCATATATTTT. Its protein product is CASSFTGGLSDTIYF.

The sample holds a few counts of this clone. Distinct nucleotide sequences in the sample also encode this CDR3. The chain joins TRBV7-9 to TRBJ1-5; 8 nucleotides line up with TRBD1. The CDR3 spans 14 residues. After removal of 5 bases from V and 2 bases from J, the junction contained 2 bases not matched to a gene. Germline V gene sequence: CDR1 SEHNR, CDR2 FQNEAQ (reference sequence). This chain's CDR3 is CASSLGQGNQPQHF. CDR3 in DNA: TGTGCCAGCAGCCTGGGACAGGGCAATCAGCCCCAGCATTTT.

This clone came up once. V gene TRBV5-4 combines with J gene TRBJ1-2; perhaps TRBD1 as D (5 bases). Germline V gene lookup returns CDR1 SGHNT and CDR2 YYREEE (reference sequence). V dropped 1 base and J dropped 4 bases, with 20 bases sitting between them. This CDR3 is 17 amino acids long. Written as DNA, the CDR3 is TGTGCCAGCAGCTTGTCGTTGGGGGGAGGGCCGGCCTATGGCTACACCTTC. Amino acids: CASSLSLGGGPAYGYTF.

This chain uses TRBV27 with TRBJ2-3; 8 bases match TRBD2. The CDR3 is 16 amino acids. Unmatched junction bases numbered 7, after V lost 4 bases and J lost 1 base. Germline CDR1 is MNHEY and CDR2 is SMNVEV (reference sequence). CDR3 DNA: TGTGCCAGCAGTTCTACGGGAGGGCCTGGCACAGATACGCAGTATTTT. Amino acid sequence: CASSSTGGPGTDTQYF.

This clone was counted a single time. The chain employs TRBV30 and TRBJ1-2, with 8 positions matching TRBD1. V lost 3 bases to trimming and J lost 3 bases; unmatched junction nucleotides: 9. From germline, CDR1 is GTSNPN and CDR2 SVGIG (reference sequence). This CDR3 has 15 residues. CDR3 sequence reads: CAWSDFRGRDYGYTF. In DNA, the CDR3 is TGTGCCTGGAGCGATTTCAGGGGGCGCGACTATGGCTACACCTTC.

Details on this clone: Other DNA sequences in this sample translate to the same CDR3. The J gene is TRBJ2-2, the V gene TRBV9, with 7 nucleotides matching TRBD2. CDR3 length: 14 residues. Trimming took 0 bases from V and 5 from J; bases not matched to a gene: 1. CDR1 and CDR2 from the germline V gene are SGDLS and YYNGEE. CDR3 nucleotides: TGTGCCAGCAGCGTAGGGGGGGGGACCGGGGAGCTGTTTTTT. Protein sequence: CASSVGGGTGELFF.

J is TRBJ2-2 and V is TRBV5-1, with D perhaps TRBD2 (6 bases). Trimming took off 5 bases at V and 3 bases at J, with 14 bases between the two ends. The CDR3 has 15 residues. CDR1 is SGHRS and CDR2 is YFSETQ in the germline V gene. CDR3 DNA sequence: TGCGCCAGCAGGTCCGGGGGTAGGGACACCGGGGAGCTGTTTTTT. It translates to CASRSGGRDTGELFF.

CDR3 residues: CASAGQGAGELFF. The DNA for the CDR3 is TGTGCCAGCGCGGGACAGGGGGCCGGGGAGCTGTTTTTT. The chain carries TRBV6-1 and TRBJ2-2; 11 bases are shared with TRBD1. Germline CDR1 is MNHNS and CDR2 is SASEGT. This CDR3 comprises 13 residues. J gave up 6 bases and V 8 bases, and 2 bases lay outside the gene matches.

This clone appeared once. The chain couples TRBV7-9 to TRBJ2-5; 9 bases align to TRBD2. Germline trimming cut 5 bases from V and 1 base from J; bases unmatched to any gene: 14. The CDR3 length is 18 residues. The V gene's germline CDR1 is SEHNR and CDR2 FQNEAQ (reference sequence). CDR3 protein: CASSPREGTSGSQETQYF. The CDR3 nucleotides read TGTGCCAGCAGCCCTAGAGAGGGTACTAGCGGGTCCCAAGAGACCCAGTACTTC.

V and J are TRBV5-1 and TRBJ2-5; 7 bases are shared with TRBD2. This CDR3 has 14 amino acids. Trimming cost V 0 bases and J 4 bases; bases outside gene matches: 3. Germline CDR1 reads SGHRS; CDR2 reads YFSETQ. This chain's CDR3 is CASSLVPSGETQYF. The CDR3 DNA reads TGCGCCAGCAGCTTGGTGCCTAGCGGAGAGACCCAGTACTTC. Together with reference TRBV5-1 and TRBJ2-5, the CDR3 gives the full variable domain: KAGVTQTPRYLIKTRGQQVTLSCSPISGHRSVSWYQQTPGQGLQFLFEYFSETQRNKGNFPGRFSGRQFSNSRSEMNVSTLELGDSALYLCASSLVPSGETQYFGPGTRLLVL.

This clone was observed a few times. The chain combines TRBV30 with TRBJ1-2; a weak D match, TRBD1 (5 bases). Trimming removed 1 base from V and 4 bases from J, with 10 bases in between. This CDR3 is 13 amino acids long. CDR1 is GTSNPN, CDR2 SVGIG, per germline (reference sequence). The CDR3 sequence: CAWSGQSSYGYTF. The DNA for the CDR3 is TGTGCCTGGAGTGGACAGTCAAGCTATGGCTACACCTTC.

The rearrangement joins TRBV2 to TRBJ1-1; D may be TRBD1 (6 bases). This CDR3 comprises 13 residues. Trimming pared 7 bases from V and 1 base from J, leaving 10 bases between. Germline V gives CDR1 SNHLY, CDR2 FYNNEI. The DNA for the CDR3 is TGTGCCAGCACGGGGGGCGAGAACACTGAAGCTTTCTTT. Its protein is CASTGGENTEAFF.

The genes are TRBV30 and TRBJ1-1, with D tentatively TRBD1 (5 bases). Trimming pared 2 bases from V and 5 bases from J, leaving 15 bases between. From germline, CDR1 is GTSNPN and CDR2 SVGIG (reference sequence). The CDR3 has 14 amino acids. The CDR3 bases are TGTGCCTGGAGTTCACGGAGGGGCGTGACTGAAGCTTTCTTT. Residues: CAWSSRRGVTEAFF.

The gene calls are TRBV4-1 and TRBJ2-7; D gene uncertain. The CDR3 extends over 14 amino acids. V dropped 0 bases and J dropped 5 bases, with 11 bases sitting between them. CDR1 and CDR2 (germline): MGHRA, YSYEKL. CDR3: CASSQDRFINEQYF. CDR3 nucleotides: TGCGCCAGCAGCCAAGACAGGTTTATTAACGAGCAGTACTTC.

CDR3 protein: CAWRSGGETQYF. CDR3 sequence (DNA): TGTGCCTGGAGATCCGGGGGAGAGACCCAGTACTTC. The rearrangement joins TRBV30 to TRBJ2-5, with D possibly TRBD2 on 6 matching bases. The CDR3 is 12 residues long. Between the trimmed V and J ends, which lost 3 bases and 4 bases, there was a span of 9 bases. Germline CDR1 GTSNPN, CDR2 SVGIG (reference sequence).

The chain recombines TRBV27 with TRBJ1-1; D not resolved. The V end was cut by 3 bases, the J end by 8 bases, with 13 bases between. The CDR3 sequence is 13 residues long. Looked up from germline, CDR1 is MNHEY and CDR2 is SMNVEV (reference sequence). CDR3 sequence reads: CASSLIQGGEAFF. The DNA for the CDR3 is TGTGCCAGCAGTTTGATACAAGGCGGCGAAGCTTTCTTT.

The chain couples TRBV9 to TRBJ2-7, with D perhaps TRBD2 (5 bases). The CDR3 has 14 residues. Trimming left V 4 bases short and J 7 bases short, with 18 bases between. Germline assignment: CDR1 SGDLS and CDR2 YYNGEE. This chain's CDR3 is CASSFEGGPSEQYF. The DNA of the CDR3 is TGTGCCAGCAGCTTTGAGGGCGGGCCTTCTGAGCAGTACTTC.

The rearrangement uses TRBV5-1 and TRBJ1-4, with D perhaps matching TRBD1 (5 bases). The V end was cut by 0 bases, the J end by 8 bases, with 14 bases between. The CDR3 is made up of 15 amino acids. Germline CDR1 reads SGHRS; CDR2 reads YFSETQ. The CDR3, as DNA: TGCGCCAGCAGCTTGGGTCCCCTCGGGGGGGAAAAACTGTTTTTT. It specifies CASSLGPLGGEKLFF.

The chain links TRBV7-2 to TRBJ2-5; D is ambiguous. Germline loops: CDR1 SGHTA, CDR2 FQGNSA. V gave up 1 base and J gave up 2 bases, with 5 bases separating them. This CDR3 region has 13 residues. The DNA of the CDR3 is TGTGCCAGCAGCTTAGGGCCTCAAGAGACCCAGTACTTC. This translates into CASSLGPQETQYF.

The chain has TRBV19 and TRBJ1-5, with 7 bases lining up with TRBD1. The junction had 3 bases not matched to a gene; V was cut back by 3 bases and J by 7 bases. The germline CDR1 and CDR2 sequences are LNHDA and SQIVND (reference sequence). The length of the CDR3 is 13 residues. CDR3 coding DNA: TGTGCCAGTAGTATCGACAGGGTACAGCCCCAGCATTTT. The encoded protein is CASSIDRVQPQHF.